The 3 T cell receptor beta chains given below trace back to one sample, sequenced in a study of blood T cell repertoires in COVID-19 (dated by TCRdb to the early 2020s). The library was made by the immunoSEQ multiplex PCR assay. TCRdb holds this immuneACCESS table with in-frame rearrangements only. Some clones are missing; in checked studies, unresolved V genes explain under half, and the rest has no known cause. This sample holds roughly 240,000 clones; about 87% were observed only once. 2% to 3% of the sample comes from the top ten. Specimen: PBMCs or T cells enriched from blood (not recorded which). These TCRs come from a woman younger than 45 with acute COVID-19.

The chain recombines TRBV20-1 with TRBJ1-5; D gene unclear. The V and J ends lost 3 bases and 7 bases respectively, with 16 bases between them. CDR1 and CDR2 (germline): DFQATT, SNEGSKA (reference sequence). CDR3 length: 14 residues. The DNA for the CDR3 is TGCAGTGCTAGTCCCGAAGGGAGTCTGCAGCCCCAGCATTTT. It codes for CSASPEGSLQPQHF.

J is TRBJ2-7 and V is TRBV7-9; the match to TRBD1 covers 8 bases. V shed 5 bases and J 3 bases; nucleotides not matched to a gene: 6. Germline V gene data show CDR1 as SEHNR and CDR2 as FQNEAQ (reference sequence). The CDR3 extends over 14 amino acids. The CDR3 region has the DNA TGTGCCAGCAGCCCAGGACAGGGAGACTACGAGCAGTACTTC. Amino acids: CASSPGQGDYEQYF. Using reference TRBV7-9 and TRBJ2-7 for the parts outside the CDR3, the full variable domain is DTGVSQNPRHKITKRGQNVTFRCDPISEHNRLYWYRQTLGQGPEFLTYFQNEAQLEKSRLLSDRFSAERPKGSFSTLEIQRTEQGDSAMYLCASSPGQGDYEQYFGPGTRLTVT.

This clone was seen just once. The rearrangement uses TRBV14 and TRBJ1-3, with TRBD1 identical over 7 bases. The J segment lost 2 bases and the V segment lost 4 bases, leaving 2 bases of the junction unmatched. Germline V gives CDR1 SGHDN, CDR2 FVKESK. The CDR3 has 14 amino acids. CDR3 sequence: CASSRDRAGNTIYF. DNA of the CDR3: TGTGCCAGCAGCCGAGACAGGGCTGGAAACACCATATATTTT. The complete variable domain, with remaining parts taken from reference TRBV14 and TRBJ1-3, reads EAGVTQFPSHSVIEKGQTVTLRCDPISGHDNLYWYRRVMGKEIKFLLHFVKESKQDESGMPNNRFLAERTGGTYSTLKVQPAELEDSGVYFCASSRDRAGNTIYFGEGSWLTVV.